Reported below is one T cell receptor beta chain. This entry comes from a study of T cell clonotyping in hematopoietic cell transplantation. Here immunoSEQ multiplex PCR was the method, and the copy in TCRdb shows in-frame clones only, minus some. The sample lists 28,000 or so clones, more than 90% seen once, with approximately 1.5% in the top ten. V dropped 5 bases and J dropped 4 bases, with 17 bases sitting between them. In germline, CDR1 is SGHAT, CDR2 FQNNGV. This CDR3 spans 16 amino acids. The TCR sequence derives from a middle-aged man in good health. Some clones in this sample may be carry-over from other donors' samples. The gene calls are TRBV11-2 and TRBJ2-2; tentatively, D is TRBD2 (6 bases). Sample: peripheral blood mononuclear cells. In DNA form, the CDR3 reads TGTGCCAGCAGCAAGGGCGGGGCCACGGGCACCGGGGAGCTGTTTTTT. Protein sequence: CASSKGGATGTGELFF.